The 16 T cell receptor beta chains below were found in one sample sequenced in a study of blood T cell repertoires in COVID-19. This table comes from immunoSEQ multiplex PCR, and its TCRdb copy is limited to in-frame clones, with some not included. The profile shows under 200,000 clones, roughly 84% of them singletons. Material: PBMCs or T cells enriched from blood (not recorded which). Receptors were obtained from a woman between 50 and 59 years old who had recovered from COVID-19.

This clone turned up a few times. The rearrangement joins TRBV2 to TRBJ2-7; possibly TRBD1 for D (5 bases). V shed 6 bases and J shed 3 bases, with 6 bases lying between them. The CDR3 is 11 residues long. The germline CDR1 and CDR2 sequences are SNHLY and FYNNEI. In DNA form, the CDR3 reads TGTGCCAGCAGCGACAGCTACGAGCAGTACTTC. Translation: CASSDSYEQYF.

J is TRBJ1-1 and V is TRBV7-2, with a weak D call TRBD1 (5 bases). The CDR3 totals 15 residues. Deletions cut 1 base from V and 6 bases from J, with 15 bases between. The germline gives CDR1 SGHTA, CDR2 FQGNSA. CDR3 sequence reads: CASSLGLGRVPEAFF. CDR3 nucleotide sequence: TGTGCCAGCAGCTTAGGGCTGGGCAGGGTACCTGAAGCTTTCTTT.

This sequence joins TRBV27 and TRBJ2-5, with a tentative D call TRBD1 (6 bases). This CDR3 comprises 14 residues. Germline V lookup: CDR1 MNHEY, CDR2 SMNVEV (reference sequence). The V end lost 3 bases, the J end lost 0 bases, and 8 bases lay between the germline ends. CDR3 region: CASSFRDNQETQYF. In DNA, the CDR3 is TGTGCCAGCAGTTTTCGGGACAACCAAGAGACCCAGTACTTC.

The chain is built from TRBV7-9 and TRBJ2-7; 7 bases fit TRBD1. The ends lost 4 bases at V and 2 bases at J; junction bases unmatched: 11. This CDR3 contains 16 residues. The germline CDR1 and CDR2 sequences are SEHNR and FQNEAQ (reference sequence). DNA for the CDR3: TGTGCCAGCAGCTCTCAGGGACAGATCAGCGCCTACGAGCAGTACTTC. Translated: CASSSQGQISAYEQYF.

The chain recombines TRBV19 with TRBJ1-3; tentatively, D is TRBD1 (5 bases). CDR1 is LNHDA, CDR2 SQIVND, per germline (reference sequence). The CDR3 loop spans 14 amino acids. V lost 6 bases to trimming and J lost 2 bases, with 11 bases between them. The DNA for the CDR3 is TGTGCCAGTAGCTTCCAGGGTCCTGGAAACACCATATATTTT. Protein sequence: CASSFQGPGNTIYF.

The chain is built from TRBV6-5 and TRBJ2-1; TRBD1 matches at 11 bases. The V and J ends lost 2 bases and 8 bases, in that order; junction bases with no gene match: 5. The CDR3 is made up of 15 amino acids. In germline, CDR1 is MNHEY, CDR2 SVGAGI. DNA for the CDR3: TGTGCCAGCAGTTACCGGGACAGGGGGATGGATGAGCAGTTCTTC. Translated, it gives CASSYRDRGMDEQFF.

The chain employs TRBV7-9 and TRBJ1-1, with TRBD1 matching over 11 bases. The CDR3 consists of 14 residues. Trimming removed 5 bases from V and 10 bases from J; junction bases left unmatched: 9. Germline V gene data show CDR1 as SEHNR and CDR2 as FQNEAQ (reference sequence). The CDR3 reads CASSPGQGVSSAFF. DNA of the CDR3: TGTGCCAGCAGCCCGGGACAGGGGGTATCTTCAGCTTTCTTT.

This chain links TRBV9 with TRBJ2-1; TRBD2 matches at 8 bases. Looked up from germline, CDR1 is SGDLS and CDR2 is YYNGEE. V lost 1 base and J lost 12; bases outside the gene matches: 6. The CDR3 sequence is 13 residues long. The CDR3 DNA sequence: TGTGCCAGCAGCGTAATCGCCACTAGCGGGCAGTTCTTC. Residues: CASSVIATSGQFF.

V and J are TRBV7-2 and TRBJ2-7; D not certain. The germline CDR1 and CDR2 sequences are SGHTA and FQGNSA. The CDR3 extends over 13 amino acids. The ends were cut back, 5 bases at V and 7 bases at J, with 15 bases in the middle. As DNA, the CDR3 is TGTGCCAGCAGCCCCGACTGGAGTCGAGAGCAGTACTTC. Protein product: CASSPDWSREQYF.

J is TRBJ1-1 and V is TRBV11-3; D call uncertain. The CDR3 is 18 residues long. The V gene lost 0 bases and the J gene lost 1 base, with 18 bases spanning the gap. Germline loops: CDR1 SGHNT, CDR2 YENEEA. The CDR3 spells CASSLDRGLRPANTEAFF. The CDR3 DNA reads TGTGCCAGCAGCTTAGATCGGGGTCTACGGCCAGCGAACACTGAAGCTTTCTTT.

Here the CDR3 reads CASSPGSSGNTIYF. In nucleotides, the CDR3 is TGTGCCAGCTCACCCGGGAGCTCTGGAAACACCATATATTTT. The chain uses TRBV18 and TRBJ1-3; D is undetermined. Trimming took 3 bases from V and 0 from J, leaving 6 bases between them. Germline V gene sequence: CDR1 KGHSH, CDR2 LQKENI. The length of the CDR3 is 14 residues. Using reference TRBV18 and TRBJ1-3 for the parts outside the CDR3, the full variable domain is NAGVMQNPRHLVRRRGQEARLRCSPMKGHSHVYWYRQLPEEGLKFMVYLQKENIIDESGMPKERFSAEFPKEGPSILRIQQVVRGDSAAYFCASSPGSSGNTIYFGEGSWLTVV.

The genes are TRBV28 and TRBJ1-1; the D gene is possibly TRBD1 (5 bases). V was pared by 3 bases and J by 5 bases, with 10 bases between. Germline V CDR1 and CDR2: MDHEN, SYDVKM. CDR3 length: 13 residues. The CDR3 coding sequence is TGTGCCAGCAGTTTTGGGGGGAGGACTGAAGCTTTCTTT. It is translated as CASSFGGRTEAFF.

The chain carries TRBV18 and TRBJ1-5, with D unclear. Germline loops: CDR1 KGHSH, CDR2 LQKENI. The V end was cut by 3 bases, the J end by 2 bases, with 8 bases between. This CDR3 contains 14 residues. The CDR3 DNA sequence: TGTGCCAGCTCACCTTACCAGGGCAATCAGCCCCAGCATTTT. This codes for CASSPYQGNQPQHF.

This rearrangement joins TRBV18 to TRBJ1-6, with a tentative D call TRBD1 (6 bases). V lost 2 bases and J lost 9, with 14 bases in between. The CDR3 covers 15 residues. Germline CDR1 and CDR2: KGHSH and LQKENI. CDR3 region: CASSPIDNRVSPLHF. In DNA form, the CDR3 reads TGTGCCAGCTCACCAATCGATAACAGGGTTTCACCCCTCCACTTT.

This clone was seen a few times. The V call is TRBV7-2, the J call TRBJ1-3, with a weak D call TRBD1 (6 bases). Germline CDR1 is SGHTA and CDR2 is FQGNSA. With 6 bases removed from V and 4 bases from J, the gap between germline ends came to 10 bases. The length of the CDR3 is 13 residues. CDR3: CASRQGPGNTIYF. CDR3 nucleotides: TGTGCCAGCAGACAGGGTCCGGGAAACACCATATATTTT.

The CDR3 DNA is TGCGCCAGCAGCTTGGGGACAGGGCAAGGAAACACCATATATTTT. It translates to CASSLGTGQGNTIYF. This rearrangement joins TRBV5-1 to TRBJ1-3, with TRBD1 identical over 8 bases. The V gene end was trimmed by 0 bases and the J gene end by 4 bases; junction bases not matched to a gene: 3. Germline CDR1 SGHRS, CDR2 YFSETQ. The CDR3 loop spans 15 amino acids.